The next 31 T cell receptor beta chains were all read from a single sample in a study of OX40 agonist ivuxolimab in advanced cancers. Produced via immunoSEQ multiplex PCR; TCRdb's table is partial and in-frame only. The data contain about 8,900 clones, about 90% of them singletons. Sequenced material: CD4+ or CD8+ T cells sorted from blood, taken in a trial of the OX40 agonist ivuxolimab. Receptors originate from an adult with an advanced solid tumor such as melanoma, head and neck, liver or kidney cancer.

A remark on this clone: The sample contains more than one DNA sequence encoding this CDR3. The genes are TRBV29-1 and TRBJ1-1, with 10 bases fitting TRBD1. Germline loops: CDR1 SQVTM, CDR2 ANQGSEA. The CDR3 has 12 amino acids. V shed 5 bases and J 5 bases; nucleotides not matched to a gene: 2. The CDR3 DNA follows: TGCAGCGTTCGGACAGGGGGAACTGAAGCTTTCTTT. This sequence encodes CSVRTGGTEAFF. Full variable domain (missing parts from reference TRBV29-1 and TRBJ1-1): SAVISQKPSRDICQRGTSLTIQCQVDSQVTMMFWYRQQPGQSLTLIATANQGSEATYESGFVIDKFPISRPNLTFSTLTVSNMSPEDSSIYLCSVRTGGTEAFFGQGTRLTVV.

The chain joins TRBV19 to TRBJ2-6; a weak D match, TRBD2 (5 bases). The CDR3 is made up of 19 amino acids. Germline V gene data show CDR1 as LNHDA and CDR2 as SQIVND (reference sequence). Between the trimmed V and J ends, which lost 7 bases and 2 bases, there was a span of 24 bases. For the CDR3, the DNA is TGTGCCAGTACCACCCCGCTCGGGCGGGTCGGTCCTGGGGCCAACGTCCTGACTTTC. Translating it yields CASTTPLGRVGPGANVLTF.

The chain links TRBV28 to TRBJ2-6, with D tentatively TRBD2 (5 bases). Germline CDR1 reads MDHEN; CDR2 reads SYDVKM. The V end lost 2 bases, the J end lost 0 bases, and 20 bases lay between the germline ends. CDR3 size: 20 residues. The CDR3 region is CASSLRRGRALSSGANVLTF. CDR3 DNA sequence: TGTGCCAGCAGTTTACGACGGGGTAGGGCTTTAAGCTCTGGGGCCAACGTCCTGACTTTC.

The J gene is TRBJ2-1, the V gene TRBV18; D is uncertain. V was pared by 0 bases and J by 0 bases, with 9 bases between. The CDR3 has 16 amino acids. Germline V lookup: CDR1 KGHSH, CDR2 LQKENI. The CDR3 region has the DNA TGTGCCAGCTCACCACCGGGCCTTTACTCCTACAATGAGCAGTTCTTC. Its translation is CASSPPGLYSYNEQFF.

The chain employs TRBV28 and TRBJ1-3, with D possibly matching TRBD1 (5 bases). The DNA end is a closer match to TRBJ2-2, so the J assignment may be wrong. Germline CDR1 MDHEN, CDR2 SYDVKM. The CDR3 consists of 17 residues. The CDR3 region has the DNA TGTGCCAGCAGTTCGTGGGGCGCTGTGTCGAACACCGGGGAGCTGTTTTTT. As protein: CASSSWGAVSNTGELFF.

The chain links TRBV9 to TRBJ1-5; TRBD1 might be the D (6 bases). V lost 3 bases to trimming and J lost 11 bases, with 18 bases between them. The CDR3 is 14 amino acids. Per the germline V gene, CDR1 is SGDLS and CDR2 is YYNGEE. CDR3 in DNA: TGTGCCAGCAGCGCAAACTCGGGGACATTGGCCCAGCATTTT. Amino acid sequence: CASSANSGTLAQHF.

The rearrangement uses TRBV6-9 and TRBJ1-1; tentative D call: TRBD1 (5 bases). The CDR3 has 14 residues. Trimming removed 6 bases at V and 6 bases at J, with 17 bases between. CDR1 and CDR2 from the germline V gene are MNHGY and SVAAGI. CDR3: CASRMKGPRAEAFF. CDR3 in DNA: TGTGCCAGCAGGATGAAGGGGCCACGGGCTGAAGCTTTCTTT.

This rearrangement joins TRBV5-1 to TRBJ2-6; D tentatively reads TRBD1 or TRBD2 (5 bases each). Trimming shortened V by 0 bases and J by 0 bases, and 22 bases separated the two germline ends. CDR3 length: 21 residues. CDR1 SGHRS and CDR2 YFSETQ come from the germline V gene. The CDR3: CASSLVAQGRTVRSGANVLTF. In DNA, the CDR3 is TGCGCCAGCAGCTTGGTGGCGCAGGGACGGACCGTACGCTCTGGGGCCAACGTCCTGACTTTC. Using reference TRBV5-1 and TRBJ2-6 for the parts outside the CDR3, the full variable domain is KAGVTQTPRYLIKTRGQQVTLSCSPISGHRSVSWYQQTPGQGLQFLFEYFSETQRNKGNFPGRFSGRQFSNSRSEMNVSTLELGDSALYLCASSLVAQGRTVRSGANVLTFGAGSRLTVL.

J is TRBJ2-5 and V is TRBV15; TRBD2 aligns across 11 bases. The V segment lost 0 bases and the J segment 2 bases; nucleotides outside the gene matches: 5. Germline assignment: CDR1 LNHNV and CDR2 YYDKDF (reference sequence). The CDR3 has 17 amino acids. CDR3 bases: TGTGCCACCAGCAGAGATTTCGGACTAGCGGGTCAAGAGACCCAGTACTTC. Translated: CATSRDFGLAGQETQYF.

The genes are TRBV9 and TRBJ1-3; tentatively, D is TRBD1 (6 bases). The CDR3 extends over 15 amino acids. Germline V CDR1 and CDR2: SGDLS, YYNGEE. The V gene lost 3 bases and the J gene lost 0 bases, with 10 bases spanning the gap. CDR3 DNA: TGTGCCAGCAGCGCTAGGACAGACTCTGGAAACACCATATATTTT. Encoded protein: CASSARTDSGNTIYF.

This clone was seen a handful of times. The V call is TRBV19, the J call TRBJ1-5; tentative D call: TRBD1 (6 bases). The CDR3 loop spans 13 amino acids. The germline gives CDR1 LNHDA, CDR2 SQIVND (reference sequence). Trimming pared 5 bases from V and 4 bases from J, leaving 9 bases between. CDR3 sequence reads: CASSPDRNQPQHF. The CDR3 nucleotides are TGTGCCAGTAGTCCAGACAGGAATCAGCCCCAGCATTTT.

The rearrangement joins TRBV5-1 to TRBJ2-5, with D perhaps being TRBD1 or TRBD2 (5 bases each). In germline, CDR1 is SGHRS, CDR2 YFSETQ. The CDR3 loop spans 18 amino acids. Trimming shortened V by 4 bases and J by 4 bases, and 26 bases separated the two germline ends. The CDR3 DNA reads TGCGCCAGCAGCCCCATGGGGGTCAGGGTCAACCCCTTAGAGACCCAGTACTTC. This codes for CASSPMGVRVNPLETQYF.

This chain links TRBV15 with TRBJ1-5; TRBD1 aligns across 11 bases. Germline lookup yields CDR1 LNHNV and CDR2 YYDKDF (reference sequence). V dropped 1 base and J dropped 9; count of bases not matched to a gene: 5. This CDR3 is built from 15 residues. The CDR3 DNA is TGTGCCACCAGCAGAGGGACAGGGGGCGGTAGGCCCCAGCATTTT. Its protein is CATSRGTGGGRPQHF.

The genes are TRBV19 and TRBJ1-1; TRBD1 might be the D (5 bases). The V and J ends lost 0 bases and 14 bases respectively, with 19 bases between them. The germline CDR1 and CDR2 sequences are LNHDA and SQIVND (reference sequence). The CDR3 runs to 14 residues. CDR3 loop: CASSIDRSLGGTFF. CDR3 in DNA: TGTGCCAGTAGTATAGATCGAAGTTTAGGTGGGACCTTCTTT.

The CDR3 DNA sequence: TGTGCCTGGAGTCTCGGCGGGAGGTCCTATAATTCACCCCTCCACTTT. Encoded protein: CAWSLGGRSYNSPLHF. The chain combines TRBV30 with TRBJ1-6; D ambiguous. This CDR3 comprises 16 residues. Germline CDR1 and CDR2: GTSNPN and SVGIG (reference sequence). V was shortened by 2 bases and J by 1 base, with 12 bases between the two germline ends. Full variable domain (remainder filled in from reference TRBV30 and TRBJ1-6): SQTIHQWPATLVQPVGSPLSLECTVEGTSNPNLYWYRQAAGRGLQLLFYSVGIGQISSEVPQNLSASRPQDRQFILSSKKLLLSDSGFYLCAWSLGGRSYNSPLHFGNGTRLTVT.

The gene calls are TRBV5-1 and TRBJ2-5, with D possibly being TRBD2 (7 bases). CDR1 SGHRS and CDR2 YFSETQ come from the germline V gene. V lost 5 bases to trimming and J lost 3 bases, with 17 bases between them. This CDR3 contains 15 residues. The DNA of the CDR3 is TGCGCCAGCAGGGGGGCTAGCGGAGTGGAAGAGACCCAGTACTTC. It yields the protein CASRGASGVEETQYF. Complete variable domain (other parts from reference TRBV5-1 and TRBJ2-5): KAGVTQTPRYLIKTRGQQVTLSCSPISGHRSVSWYQQTPGQGLQFLFEYFSETQRNKGNFPGRFSGRQFSNSRSEMNVSTLELGDSALYLCASRGASGVEETQYFGPGTRLLVL.

About this clone: This sample includes further DNA sequences coding for the same CDR3. V gene TRBV5-5 combines with J gene TRBJ1-4; 11 bases fit TRBD1. This CDR3 region has 16 residues. The J segment lost 8 bases and the V segment lost 0 bases, leaving 6 bases of the junction unmatched. CDR1 is SGHKS, CDR2 YYEKEE, per germline (reference sequence). The CDR3 bases are TGTGCCAGCAGCTTGGCGGGCGGGACAGGGGGAGAAAAACTGTTTTTT. The encoded protein is CASSLAGGTGGEKLFF.

This chain links TRBV28 with TRBJ1-1, with TRBD1 matching over 11 bases. Germline V gives CDR1 MDHEN, CDR2 SYDVKM. CDR3 size: 14 residues. Trimming took 6 bases from V and 6 from J; bases not matched to a gene: 6. CDR3 bases: TGTGCCAGCAGGAGGACAGGGGGCGGTGCTGAAGCTTTCTTT. Translated: CASRRTGGGAEAFF.

The rearrangement uses TRBV28 and TRBJ1-5; TRBD1 agrees at 8 bases. Germline V gene sequence: CDR1 MDHEN, CDR2 SYDVKM. The trim removed 3 bases at V and 4 bases at J, leaving 8 bases unmatched. This CDR3 is 16 amino acids long. The CDR3 nucleotides are TGTGCCAGCAGTTTTTCTTCCGGGACAGGTAATCAGCCCCAGCATTTT. It specifies CASSFSSGTGNQPQHF.

The V and J genes are TRBV7-9 and TRBJ2-2; the D is unclear. V gave up 9 bases and J gave up 2 bases, with 13 bases separating them. Germline loops: CDR1 SEHNR, CDR2 FQNEAQ (reference sequence). The CDR3 totals 14 residues. CDR3 protein: CASSSIDNTGELFF. As DNA, the CDR3 is TGTGCCAGTTCGAGTATCGATAACACCGGGGAGCTGTTTTTT.

The rearrangement joins TRBV9 to TRBJ2-2; the match to TRBD2 covers 9 bases. CDR3 size: 16 residues. The junction had 7 bases not matched to a gene; V was cut back by 3 bases and J by 4 bases. Germline CDR1 and CDR2: SGDLS and YYNGEE. The CDR3 bases are TGTGCCAGCAGCGGTGGGACTAGCCTTTTCACCGGGGAGCTGTTTTTT. Residues: CASSGGTSLFTGELFF.

This chain uses TRBV7-6 with TRBJ2-6; no firm D call. From germline, CDR1 is SGHVS and CDR2 FNYEAQ. The CDR3 loop spans 15 amino acids. V lost 4 bases to trimming and J lost 1 base, with 8 bases between them. CDR3 residues: CASSSTASGANVLTF. Here the CDR3 DNA reads TGTGCCAGCAGCTCGACGGCTTCTGGGGCCAACGTCCTGACTTTC.

The count of this clone is one. The V gene is TRBV10-3, the J gene TRBJ2-7, with 12 nucleotides matching TRBD1. Per germline, CDR1 ENHRY and CDR2 SYGVKD. With V trimmed by 2 bases and J by 2 bases, 1 base remained unmatched. There are 15 residues in the CDR3. Here the CDR3 reads CAISERDRGPYEQYF. CDR3 nucleotides: TGTGCCATCAGTGAGAGGGACAGGGGGCCCTACGAGCAGTACTTC.

The rearrangement joins TRBV13 to TRBJ2-5; no clear D gene. Germline CDR1 and CDR2: PRHDT and FYEKMQ (reference sequence). CDR3 size: 13 residues. The ends were cut back, 4 bases at V and 1 base at J, with 7 bases in the middle. CDR3 loop: CASSSDPQETQYF. CDR3 sequence (DNA): TGTGCCAGCAGCTCCGATCCCCAAGAGACCCAGTACTTC.

This chain uses TRBV18 with TRBJ2-5; D remains unclear. The CDR3 contains 14 residues. Germline CDR1 KGHSH, CDR2 LQKENI. The V and J ends lost 2 bases and 5 bases respectively, with 12 bases between them. The CDR3 loop reads CASSPGVSRETQYF. Here the CDR3 DNA reads TGTGCCAGCTCACCAGGGGTCTCGAGGGAGACCCAGTACTTC.

This chain joins TRBV28 and TRBJ1-2, with D hard to call. V lost 5 bases, J lost 6 bases, and 10 bases lay in between. Looked up from germline, CDR1 is MDHEN and CDR2 is SYDVKM. CDR3 length equals 12 residues. The CDR3 DNA reads as TGTGCCAGCAGTCCTCTTATGAATGGCTACACCTTC. Its translation is CASSPLMNGYTF.

The chain uses TRBV5-4 and TRBJ2-3; 9 bases line up with TRBD2. The CDR3 extends over 14 amino acids. V dropped 6 bases and J dropped 6; count of bases not matched to a gene: 8. Germline lookup yields CDR1 SGHNT and CDR2 YYREEE (reference sequence). The CDR3 loop reads CASTSGMGRDTQYF. The DNA of the CDR3 is TGTGCCAGCACTAGCGGGATGGGACGGGATACGCAGTATTTT.

The chain joins TRBV19 to TRBJ2-3; D is possibly TRBD1 (6 bases). The CDR3 extends over 15 amino acids. CDR1 and CDR2 (germline): LNHDA, SQIVND (reference sequence). Trimming left V 6 bases short and J 1 base short, with 14 bases between. DNA of the CDR3: TGTGCCAGTAGGCAGGGGAGTTCTCGCACAGATACGCAGTATTTT. Its protein product is CASRQGSSRTDTQYF.

V usage is TRBV27 and J usage is TRBJ1-2; no clear D gene. V lost 8 bases and J 2 bases, leaving 12 bases between the germline ends. CDR3 length: 13 residues. CDR1 is MNHEY, CDR2 SMNVEV, per germline (reference sequence). The CDR3 loop reads CASRSGENYGYTF. The DNA for the CDR3 is TGTGCCAGCCGATCCGGAGAAAACTATGGCTACACCTTC.

In this sample, this clone turned up a few times. This chain uses TRBV2 with TRBJ1-2, with 8 bases identical to TRBD1. V was clipped by 3 bases and J by 6 bases; unmatched bases: 9. The CDR3 runs 15 residues. The germline gives CDR1 SNHLY, CDR2 FYNNEI. For the CDR3, the DNA is TGTGCCAGCAGTGAGATGGTGACAGGGGTAGATGGCTACACCTTC. Its translation: CASSEMVTGVDGYTF. The variable domain in full, with the rest retrieved from reference TRBV2 and TRBJ1-2, is EPEVTQTPSHQVTQMGQEVILRCVPISNHLYFYWYRQILGQKVEFLVSFYNNEISEKSEIFDDQFSVERPDGSNFTLKIRSTKLEDSAMYFCASSEMVTGVDGYTFGSGTRLTVV.

CDR3 protein: CASSMGTSHHNEQFF. The DNA for the CDR3 is TGTGCCAGCAGCATGGGGACTAGTCATCACAATGAGCAGTTCTTC. The chain combines TRBV7-3 with TRBJ2-1, with TRBD2 matching over 8 bases. The CDR3 totals 15 residues. The trim removed 5 bases at V and 5 bases at J, leaving 8 bases unmatched. Germline CDR1 and CDR2: SGHTA and FQGTGA.